This T cell receptor (beta chain) derives from a study of blood T cells in healthy people across ages. Through a sample-barcoded 5' primer and a J-beta primer mix, a second PCR was run for roughly 7 to 11 cycles. TCRdb reanalysed the 5' RACE reads using MiXCR and keeps one entry per CDR3 protein. The top ten clones hold approximately 40% of a sample with 600,000 to 650,000 distinct CDR3 sequences, roughly 58% of them seen once. Study-wide results and caveats: Whereas aged donors had fewer naive CD4+ cells, long-lived donors had more of them and higher diversity. Diversity estimates drawn from one million T cells were deemed underestimates.

This clonotype was seen a handful of times. What it binds is not known. Germline CDR1 reads SGHTA; CDR2 reads FQGNSA. Trimming pared 0 bases from V and 0 bases from J, leaving 7 bases between. The CDR3 has 15 amino acids. The sequence came from a man aged 55-75 years in good health. The chain recombines TRBV7-2 with TRBJ2-3; D is ambiguous. Sequenced sample: blood. The chain's CDR3 is CASSLAPGSTDTQYF. The CDR3 DNA follows: TGTGCCAGCAGCTTAGCGCCTGGTAGCACAGATACGCAGTATTTT. The entire variable domain, with the rest obtained from reference TRBV7-2 and TRBJ2-3, is as follows: GAGVSQSPSNKVTEKGKDVELRCDPISGHTALYWYRQSLGQGLEFLIYFQGNSAPDKSGLPSDRFSAERTGGSVSTLTIQRTQQEDSAVYLCASSLAPGSTDTQYFGPGTRLTVL.